The present TCR beta chain was sequenced within a study of identical twins. Germline lookup yields CDR1 ENHRY and CDR2 SYGVKD. Losses at the gene ends were 2 bases for V and 1 base for J; bases not matched to a gene: 10. This CDR3 has 17 amino acids. TCRdb re-called the 5' RACE reads with MiXCR, one entry per CDR3 protein. The sample holds hundreds of thousands of distinct CDR3 sequences, about 20% seen once. Healthy Caucasians were all of the donors. The sample also formed part of further work on T cells expressing NK-cell markers. That work contributes: Obtained from sorted CD3+CD56+NKG2C+, CD3+CD56+NKG2C- and CD3+CD56-NKG2C+ T cells were the TCR beta repertoires.

Sequenced input: PBMCs. The V call is TRBV10-3, the J call TRBJ2-7; 8 bases are a match to TRBD2. This receptor was identified in a woman between 18 and 29 years old in good health. Here the CDR3 reads CAISETRTSGVSYEQYF. In DNA form, the CDR3 reads TGTGCCATCAGTGAGACACGAACTAGCGGAGTTTCCTACGAGCAGTACTTC.